These 21 T cell receptor beta chains were sequenced from one sample in a study of CD8+ T cells in alopecia areata. As the sequencing template, cDNA was produced by extracting RNA and reverse transcribing it. Profiling relied on immunoSEQ multiplex PCR, and the TCRdb table lists in-frame clones only, not all of them. The sample has 150,000 or so clones, 75% to 90% seen once. The sequences come from CD8+ T cells sorted from blood, collected at week 0. The receptors here all came from a human donor with alopecia areata.

The CDR3 reads CASSERANNEQFF. CDR3 DNA: TGTGCCAGCAGTGAAAGGGCTAACAATGAGCAGTTCTTC. The rearrangement uses TRBV2 and TRBJ2-1; D is unclear. There are 13 residues in the CDR3. The ends were cut back, 2 bases at V and 5 bases at J, with 7 bases in the middle. Germline V gene lookup returns CDR1 SNHLY and CDR2 FYNNEI.

The chain links TRBV9 to TRBJ2-1; maybe TRBD2 (5 bases). The CDR3 is made up of 16 amino acids. Germline V gene sequence: CDR1 SGDLS, CDR2 YYNGEE. V was cut by 0 bases and J by 2 bases, with 12 bases left in between. The CDR3 DNA reads TGTGCCAGCAGCGTAGCTACGAGCGGAACCTACAATGAGCAGTTCTTC. It yields the protein CASSVATSGTYNEQFF.

The chain employs TRBV30 and TRBJ1-2, with D unresolved. V was cut by 2 bases and J by 4 bases, with 8 bases left in between. The CDR3 loop spans 12 amino acids. In germline, CDR1 is GTSNPN, CDR2 SVGIG (reference sequence). This CDR3 is CAWSQQSYGYTF. The DNA for the CDR3 is TGTGCCTGGAGTCAACAGAGCTATGGCTACACCTTC. Together with reference TRBV30 and TRBJ1-2, the CDR3 gives the full variable domain: SQTIHQWPATLVQPVGSPLSLECTVEGTSNPNLYWYRQAAGRGLQLLFYSVGIGQISSEVPQNLSASRPQDRQFILSSKKLLLSDSGFYLCAWSQQSYGYTFGSGTRLTVV.

The chain recombines TRBV23-1 with TRBJ2-1, with D uncertain. TRBV23-1 is treated as an ORF (open reading frame) with a function not yet certain. The V end lost 3 bases, the J end lost 8 bases, and 5 bases lay between the germline ends. The CDR3 loop spans 11 amino acids. In DNA, the CDR3 is TGCGCCAGCAGTCAGTCGGATGAGCAGTTCTTC. Residues: CASSQSDEQFF.

The gene calls are TRBV27 and TRBJ2-3; TRBD2 might be the D (6 bases). This CDR3 contains 16 residues. Germline loops: CDR1 MNHEY, CDR2 SMNVEV (reference sequence). Trimming stripped 5 bases from V and 5 bases from J, with 20 bases between. CDR3: CASSLSTLNGGDTQYF. The CDR3 nucleotides read TGTGCCAGCAGTCTGTCGACCCTTAACGGGGGAGATACGCAGTATTTT.

This chain joins TRBV7-9 and TRBJ1-5; TRBD1 aligns across 7 bases. The V gene's germline CDR1 is SEHNR and CDR2 FQNEAQ (reference sequence). The CDR3 length is 14 residues. The junction had 8 bases not matched to a gene; V was cut back by 7 bases and J by 5 bases. Here the CDR3 reads CASTSGRGHQPQHF. CDR3 coding DNA: TGTGCCAGCACCTCGGGGAGGGGGCATCAGCCCCAGCATTTT.

V usage is TRBV7-4 and J usage is TRBJ1-5; D gene ambiguous. V was pared by 5 bases and J by 2 bases, with 13 bases between. Germline loops: CDR1 SGHVT, CDR2 SQSDAQ. The CDR3 spans 15 residues. CDR3 coding DNA: TGTGCCAGCAGCCCTCGGCCAGTAGGCAATCAGCCCCAGCATTTT. It encodes CASSPRPVGNQPQHF.

The rearrangement links TRBV27 to TRBJ2-1; 8 bases are a match to TRBD2. The ends lost 4 bases at V and 7 bases at J; junction bases unmatched: 12. The V gene's germline CDR1 is MNHEY and CDR2 SMNVEV (reference sequence). The CDR3 runs to 16 residues. CDR3 loop: CASSYLTGGPQNEQFF. In nucleotides, the CDR3 is TGTGCCAGCAGTTACTTAACGGGAGGGCCCCAGAATGAGCAGTTCTTC.

J is TRBJ1-2 and V is TRBV4-1, with a tentative D call TRBD1 (6 bases). In germline, CDR1 is MGHRA, CDR2 YSYEKL. The ends were cut back, 0 bases at V and 3 bases at J, with 11 bases in the middle. The CDR3 is 15 residues long. The CDR3 region is CASSQDLGADYGYTF. CDR3 nucleotide sequence: TGCGCCAGCAGCCAAGACCTGGGGGCGGACTATGGCTACACCTTC.

The chain is built from TRBV2 and TRBJ1-3; no firm D call. The CDR3 extends over 16 amino acids. The V and J ends lost 1 base and 1 base respectively, with 11 bases between them. The germline V gene encodes CDR1 SNHLY and CDR2 FYNNEI. The CDR3 nucleotides are TGTGCCAGCAGTGAAGGTCCAACCGCATCTGGAAACACCATATATTTT. This encodes CASSEGPTASGNTIYF.

The chain is built from TRBV11-2 and TRBJ2-3; 11 bases fit TRBD2. Germline lookup yields CDR1 SGHAT and CDR2 FQNNGV. The CDR3 consists of 17 residues. Losses at the gene ends were 3 bases for V and 3 bases for J; bases not matched to a gene: 8. CDR3 in amino acids: CASSFRLAGGGTDTQYF. CDR3 DNA sequence: TGTGCCAGCAGCTTCCGGCTAGCGGGAGGTGGAACAGATACGCAGTATTTT.

The chain links TRBV5-1 to TRBJ2-7; D not certain. Germline CDR1 reads SGHRS; CDR2 reads YFSETQ. V dropped 1 base and J dropped 3 bases, with 8 bases sitting between them. The CDR3 is 13 amino acids. This CDR3 reads CASSLNNLYEQYF. Written as DNA, the CDR3 is TGCGCCAGCAGCTTGAACAACCTCTACGAGCAGTACTTC.

This chain joins TRBV19 and TRBJ2-3; weak D call: TRBD2 (5 bases). Germline CDR1 LNHDA, CDR2 SQIVND (reference sequence). The V gene lost 5 bases and the J gene lost 2 bases, with 20 bases spanning the gap. The CDR3 has 17 amino acids. CDR3 coding DNA: TGTGCCAGTAGTCCCCAGCGGTCGATGCATGCCACAGATACGCAGTATTTT. Protein: CASSPQRSMHATDTQYF.

This clone was observed once. The V and J genes are TRBV9 and TRBJ1-2, with a possible D match to TRBD1 (6 bases). This CDR3 comprises 15 residues. Per germline, CDR1 SGDLS and CDR2 YYNGEE. V lost 3 bases to trimming and J lost 4 bases, with 16 bases between them. CDR3 sequence (DNA): TGTGCCAGCAGCGGGGGAGAGACAGGCGCCTATGGCTACACCTTC. Protein sequence: CASSGGETGAYGYTF.

V is TRBV18 and J is TRBJ2-1; 9 positions match TRBD2. The V and J ends lost 5 bases and 0 bases, in that order; junction bases with no gene match: 5. CDR1 is KGHSH and CDR2 is LQKENI in the germline V gene. CDR3 length equals 16 residues. CDR3 DNA sequence: TGTGCCAGCTCAGCTAGCGGGATTAGCTCCTACAATGAGCAGTTCTTC. Translation gives CASSASGISSYNEQFF.

This chain joins TRBV4-1 and TRBJ2-7, with 12 positions matching TRBD2. J lost 0 bases, V lost 0 bases, and 6 bases had no gene match. Germline loops: CDR1 MGHRA, CDR2 YSYEKL. The CDR3 length is 18 residues. The CDR3 loop is CASSQDRLAGELSYEQYF. CDR3 bases: TGCGCCAGCAGCCAAGATAGACTAGCGGGGGAACTCTCCTACGAGCAGTACTTC.

The CDR3: CASSPPGYNEQFF. CDR3 nucleotide sequence: TGTGCCAGCAGCCCCCCGGGTTACAATGAGCAGTTCTTC. The rearrangement links TRBV7-9 to TRBJ2-1; no definite D call. Deletions cut 5 bases from V and 4 bases from J, with 9 bases between. This CDR3 has 13 amino acids. Germline CDR1 SEHNR, CDR2 FQNEAQ (reference sequence).

The sample holds one count of this clone. V is TRBV14 and J is TRBJ2-1, with D uncertain. Looked up from germline, CDR1 is SGHDN and CDR2 is FVKESK. V lost 0 bases and J lost 5, with 14 bases in between. The CDR3 runs 16 residues. In DNA, the CDR3 is TGTGCCAGCAGCCAAGATCGGGTCGCAGGTGACAATGAGCAGTTCTTC. This translates into CASSQDRVAGDNEQFF.

This clone was observed a few times. V usage is TRBV14 and J usage is TRBJ2-1, with no clear D. Trimming took 1 base from V and 9 from J, leaving 10 bases between them. This CDR3 spans 13 amino acids. Germline CDR1 is SGHDN and CDR2 is FVKESK. As DNA, the CDR3 is TGTGCCAGCAGCCAAGTAAGATTTGGTGAGCAGTTCTTC. Translated: CASSQVRFGEQFF.

This CDR3 reads CASSPRGPSYEQYF. The CDR3 DNA sequence: TGTGCCAGCAGCCCCAGGGGACCTTCCTACGAGCAGTACTTC. The V call is TRBV4-2, the J call TRBJ2-7, with a weak D call TRBD1 (6 bases). Germline CDR1 and CDR2: LGHNA and YNFKEQ. This CDR3 is 14 amino acids long. The V and J ends lost 4 bases and 1 base respectively, with 11 bases between them.

The chain is built from TRBV5-6 and TRBJ1-1; a possible D gene is TRBD1 (6 bases). CDR1 is SGHDT, CDR2 YYEEEE, per germline. The CDR3 loop spans 13 amino acids. Trimming shortened V by 1 base and J by 4 bases, and 8 bases separated the two germline ends. The CDR3 DNA follows: TGTGCCAGCAGCTTGAGGGGGGGCACTGAAGCTTTCTTT. It is translated as CASSLRGGTEAFF.